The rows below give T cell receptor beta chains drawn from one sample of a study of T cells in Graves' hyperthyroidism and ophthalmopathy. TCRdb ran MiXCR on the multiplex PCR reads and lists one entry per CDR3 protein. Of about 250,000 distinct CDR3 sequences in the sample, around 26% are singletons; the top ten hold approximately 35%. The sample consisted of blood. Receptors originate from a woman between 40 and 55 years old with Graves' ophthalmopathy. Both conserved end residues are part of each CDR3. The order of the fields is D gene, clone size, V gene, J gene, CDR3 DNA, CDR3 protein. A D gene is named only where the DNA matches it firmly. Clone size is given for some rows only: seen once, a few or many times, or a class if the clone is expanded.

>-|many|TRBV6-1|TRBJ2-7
TGTGCCAGCAAGCTGAAATACGAGCAGTACTTC
CASKLKYEQYF
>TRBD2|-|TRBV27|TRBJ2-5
TGTGCCAGCAGTTTATTTGGACTAGCGGAGACCCAGTACTTC
CASSLFGLAETQYF
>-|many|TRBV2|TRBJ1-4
TGTGCCAGCAGTAACGGCCCTAATGAAAAACTGTTTTTT
CASSNGPNEKLFF
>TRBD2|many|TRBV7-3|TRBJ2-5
TGTGCCAGCAGCTTAACGGCTAGCGGGGGTAGAGAGACCCAGTACTTC
CASSLTASGGRETQYF
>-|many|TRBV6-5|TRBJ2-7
TGTGCCAGCAGTTACAGCACGGACGGGATGAGCTCCTACGAGCAGTACTTC
CASSYSTDGMSSYEQYF
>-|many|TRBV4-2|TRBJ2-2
TGTGCCAGCAGCCAAGATGGGACCGGGAGAACGACCGGGGAGCTGTTTTTT
CASSQDGTGRTTGELFF
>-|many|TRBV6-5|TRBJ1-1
TGTGCCAGCAGACGCGGGACTCAGAACACTGAAGCTTTCTTT
CASRRGTQNTEAFF
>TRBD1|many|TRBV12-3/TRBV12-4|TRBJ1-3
TGTGCCAGTAGCCTAGGACAGGGAGGAAACACCATATATTTT
CASSLGQGGNTIYF
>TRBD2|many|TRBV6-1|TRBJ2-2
TGTGCCAGCAGTGCCCGGGGGGAGTGGGTGGCCACCGGGGAGCTGTTTTTT
CASSARGEWVATGELFF
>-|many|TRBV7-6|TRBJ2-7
TGTGCCAGCAGCTTTGGTAGCGGCTCCTACGAGCAGTACTTC
CASSFGSGSYEQYF
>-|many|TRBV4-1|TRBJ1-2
TGCGCCAGCAGCCAGGTCCCTGCAGAGAACTATGGCTACACCTTC
CASSQVPAENYGYTF
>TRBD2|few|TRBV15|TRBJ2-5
TGTGCCACCAGCGGAGCGGGGTGGTACCAAGAGACCCAGTACTTC
CATSGAGWYQETQYF
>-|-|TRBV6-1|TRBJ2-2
TGTGCCAGCAGTCAGGACTCGGGCACCGGGGAGCTGTTTTTT
CASSQDSGTGELFF
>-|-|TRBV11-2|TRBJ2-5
TGTGCCACCAGCTTAATTTCCGGGTTGGGGGAGACCCAGTACTTC
CATSLISGLGETQYF
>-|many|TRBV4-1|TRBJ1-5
TGCGCCAGCAGCCAACCGTACGACAGAAATCAGCCCCAGCATTTT
CASSQPYDRNQPQHF
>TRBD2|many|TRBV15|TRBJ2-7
TGTGCCACCAGCAGAGATAGAGCGGGAGCCGGCGAGCAGTACTTC
CATSRDRAGAGEQYF
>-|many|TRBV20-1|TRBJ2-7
TGCAGTGCTAGAGACGGATACTCCTACGAGCAGTACTTC
CSARDGYSYEQYF
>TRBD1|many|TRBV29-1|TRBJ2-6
TGCAGCGTTGAAGGATACAGGGGGCGCGGCTCTGGGGCCAACGTCCTGACTTTC
CSVEGYRGRGSGANVLTF
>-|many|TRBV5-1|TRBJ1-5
TGCGCCAGCAGCCCGACTGCGGGGCTCCAGCCCCAGCATTTT
CASSPTAGLQPQHF
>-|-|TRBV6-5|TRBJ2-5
TGTGCCAGCAGTTACTCCTCGCCGGGAAGGACCCAGTACTTC
CASSYSSPGRTQYF
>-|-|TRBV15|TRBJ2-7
TGTGCCACCAGCAGGAGGGAGAACGAGCAGTACTTC
CATSRRENEQYF
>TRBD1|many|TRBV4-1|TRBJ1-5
TGCGCCAGCAGCCAATCGGGACAGGGGCCGGGCAATCAGCCCCAGCATTTT
CASSQSGQGPGNQPQHF
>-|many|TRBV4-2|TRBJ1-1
TGTGCCAGCAGCCGAAACCAGGGCGCTGAAGCTTTCTTT
CASSRNQGAEAFF
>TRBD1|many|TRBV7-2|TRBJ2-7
TGTGCCAGCAGAACCGGGACAGGGCCCTACGAGCAGTACTTC
CASRTGTGPYEQYF
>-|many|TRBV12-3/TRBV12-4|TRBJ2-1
TGTGCCAGCAGCTTAGGCTACAATGAGCAGTTCTTC
CASSLGYNEQFF
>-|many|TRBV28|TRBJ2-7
TGTGCCAGCAGTTTATTCACAAACTCGCCCTACGAGCAGTACTTC
CASSLFTNSPYEQYF
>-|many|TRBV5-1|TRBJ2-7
TGCGCCAGCAGCTTGGCGGCGGATCACACCCACGAGCAGTACTTC
CASSLAADHTHEQYF
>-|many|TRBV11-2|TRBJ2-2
TGTGCCAGCAACGCCGGAAGTACCGGGGAGCTGTTTTTT
CASNAGSTGELFF
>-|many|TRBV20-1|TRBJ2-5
TGCAGTGCTACCCTCTTCCCAGGGGCGGAGACCCAGTACTTC
CSATLFPGAETQYF
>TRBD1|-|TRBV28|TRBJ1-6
TGTGCCAGCAGAGAGGGATTGAGGGACAGTAATTCACCCCTCCACTTT
CASREGLRDSNSPLHF
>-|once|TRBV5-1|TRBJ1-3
TGCGCCAGCAGCTTGGGCAGGGATTACTCCGGAAACACCATATATTTT
CASSLGRDYSGNTIYF
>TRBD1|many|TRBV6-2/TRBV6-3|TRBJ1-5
TGTGCCAGCAGACACCCCCGGGACAGACAAATCAATCAGCCCCAGCATTTT
CASRHPRDRQINQPQHF
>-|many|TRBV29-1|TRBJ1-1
TGCAGCGTTGGTCGGAATACTGAAGCTTTCTTT
CSVGRNTEAFF
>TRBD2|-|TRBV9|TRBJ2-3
TGTGCCAGCAGCTCGAGCGGGAGGGGGGGTGATACGCAGTATTTT
CASSSSGRGGDTQYF
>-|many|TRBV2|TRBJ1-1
TGTGCCAGCAGTACCCCTGGTGAAGCTTTCTTT
CASSTPGEAFF
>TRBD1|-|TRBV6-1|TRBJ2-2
TGTGCCAGCAAGGGACAGGGGAACACCGGGGAGCTGTTTTTT
CASKGQGNTGELFF
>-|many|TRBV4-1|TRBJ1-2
TGCGCCAGCAGCCAAGATGAACAGGGTATCTATGGCTACACCTTC
CASSQDEQGIYGYTF
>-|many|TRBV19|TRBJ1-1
TGTGCCAGTAGTATGGTGGAGAGGACGAACACTGAAGCTTTCTTT
CASSMVERTNTEAFF
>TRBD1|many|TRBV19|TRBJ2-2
TGTGCCTCCGAACCCGGGACAGGGGTCACCGGGGAGCTGTTTTTT
CASEPGTGVTGELFF
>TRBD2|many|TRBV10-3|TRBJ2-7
TGTGCCTCTGACCCCACGGGACTAGCGGCCTACGAGCAGTACTTC
CASDPTGLAAYEQYF
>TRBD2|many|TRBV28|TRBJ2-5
TGTGCCAGCAGTTACCGGACTAGCGGGAGTTGGGGAGAGACCCAGTACTTC
CASSYRTSGSWGETQYF
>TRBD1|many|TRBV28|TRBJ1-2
TGTGCCAGCATCTCAGGGGGATATGGCTACACCTTC
CASISGGYGYTF
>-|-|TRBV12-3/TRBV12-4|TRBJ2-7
TGTGCCAGCAGTTTAGGACAGAAATACGAGCAGTACTTC
CASSLGQKYEQYF
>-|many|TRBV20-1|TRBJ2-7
TGCAGTGCTTTAAGGACCTACGAGCAGTACTTC
CSALRTYEQYF
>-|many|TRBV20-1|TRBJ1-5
TGCAGTGCTAACCAGGGACACAATCAGCCCCAGCATTTT
CSANQGHNQPQHF
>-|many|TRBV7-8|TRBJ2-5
TGTGCCAGCAGCTCCTTCCCGGGGACTCCAGGCGAGACCCAGTACTTC
CASSSFPGTPGETQYF
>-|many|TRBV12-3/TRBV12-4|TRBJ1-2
TGTGCCAGCAGCACGACCAACTATGGCTACACCTTC
CASSTTNYGYTF
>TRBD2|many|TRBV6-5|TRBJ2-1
TGTGCCAGCAGATCCTCTAGCGGGAGGCAAAACAATGAGCAGTTCTTC
CASRSSSGRQNNEQFF
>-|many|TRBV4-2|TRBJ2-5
TGTGCCAGCAGCCAAGATCGAGAGGGACAAGAGACCCAGTACTTC
CASSQDREGQETQYF
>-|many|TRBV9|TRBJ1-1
TGTGCCAGCAGCGTCGGACTCATGAACACTGAAGCTTTCTTT
CASSVGLMNTEAFF
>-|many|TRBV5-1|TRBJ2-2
TGCGCCAGCAGCTTTACCGGGACAAACACCGGGGAGCTGTTTTTT
CASSFTGTNTGELFF
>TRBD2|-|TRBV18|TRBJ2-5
TGTGCCAGCTCACCAGACACTAGCGGGGTAGAGACCCAGTACTTC
CASSPDTSGVETQYF
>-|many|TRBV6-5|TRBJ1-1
TGTGCCAGCAGTATCAGGGGAGCTGAAGCTTTCTTT
CASSIRGAEAFF
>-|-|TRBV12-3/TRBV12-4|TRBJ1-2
TGTGCCAGCAGTCCCTCGGGGCAGGGTCGGTATGGCTACAACTTC
CASSPSGQGRYGYNF
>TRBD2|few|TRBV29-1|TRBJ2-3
TGCAGCGCAAAACGAGCGGGAGGAGAGACAGATACGCAGTATTTT
CSAKRAGGETDTQYF
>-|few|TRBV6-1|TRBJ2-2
TGTGCCAGCAGTGGAACCGGAGGGGTCGGGGAGCTGTTTTTT
CASSGTGGVGELFF
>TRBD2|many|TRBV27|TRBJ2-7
TGTGCCAGCAGTCCACTAGCGGGTAGCTACGAGCAGTACTTC
CASSPLAGSYEQYF